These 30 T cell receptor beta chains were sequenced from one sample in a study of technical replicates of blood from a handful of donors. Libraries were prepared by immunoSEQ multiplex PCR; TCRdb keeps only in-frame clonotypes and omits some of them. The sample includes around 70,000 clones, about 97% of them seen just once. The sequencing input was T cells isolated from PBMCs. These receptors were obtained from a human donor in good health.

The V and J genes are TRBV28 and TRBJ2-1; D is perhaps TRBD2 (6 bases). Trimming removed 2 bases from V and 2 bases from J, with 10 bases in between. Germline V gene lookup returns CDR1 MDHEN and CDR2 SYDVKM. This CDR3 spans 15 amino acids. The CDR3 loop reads CASSLGGAPYNEQFF. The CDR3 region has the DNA TGTGCCAGCAGTTTAGGAGGGGCGCCCTACAATGAGCAGTTCTTC.

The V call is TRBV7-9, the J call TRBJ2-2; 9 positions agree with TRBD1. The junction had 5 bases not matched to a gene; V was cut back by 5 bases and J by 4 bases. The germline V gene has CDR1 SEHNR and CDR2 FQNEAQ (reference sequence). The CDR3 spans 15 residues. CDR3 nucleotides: TGTGCCAGCAGCCCAAGACAGGGGGGCACCGGGGAGCTGTTTTTT. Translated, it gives CASSPRQGGTGELFF.

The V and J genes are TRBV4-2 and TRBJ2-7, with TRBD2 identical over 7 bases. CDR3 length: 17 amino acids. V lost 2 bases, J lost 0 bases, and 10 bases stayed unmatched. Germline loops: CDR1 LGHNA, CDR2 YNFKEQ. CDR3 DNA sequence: TGTGCCAGCAGCCAATCCATCGCTAGCGGCAGCTCCTACGAGCAGTACTTC. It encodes CASSQSIASGSSYEQYF.

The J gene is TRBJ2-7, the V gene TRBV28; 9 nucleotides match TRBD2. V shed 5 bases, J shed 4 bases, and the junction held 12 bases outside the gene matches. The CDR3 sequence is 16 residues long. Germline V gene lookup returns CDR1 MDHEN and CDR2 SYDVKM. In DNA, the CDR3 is TGTGCCAGCAGTCCGGTTGGGCGGGAGGGCCTGTACGAGCAGTACTTC. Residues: CASSPVGREGLYEQYF.

The CDR3 protein is CASRHGTVYGYTF. In DNA, the CDR3 is TGTGCCAGTAGGCATGGGACAGTCTATGGCTACACCTTC. The chain combines TRBV19 with TRBJ1-2; TRBD1 agrees at 7 bases. V lost 6 bases and J lost 4; bases outside the gene matches: 5. CDR1 is LNHDA and CDR2 is SQIVND in the germline V gene (reference sequence). This CDR3 contains 13 residues.

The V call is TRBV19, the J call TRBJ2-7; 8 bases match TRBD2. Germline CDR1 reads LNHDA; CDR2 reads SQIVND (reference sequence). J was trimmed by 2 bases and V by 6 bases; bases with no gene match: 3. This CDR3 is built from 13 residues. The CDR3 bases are TGTGCCAGTAGCCCGGGAGGGACCTACGAGCAGTACTTC. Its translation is CASSPGGTYEQYF. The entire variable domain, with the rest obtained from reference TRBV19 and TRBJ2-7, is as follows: DGGITQSPKYLFRKEGQNVTLSCEQNLNHDAMYWYRQDPGQGLRLIYYSQIVNDFQKGDIAEGYSVSREKKESFPLTVTSAQKNPTAFYLCASSPGGTYEQYFGPGTRLTVT.

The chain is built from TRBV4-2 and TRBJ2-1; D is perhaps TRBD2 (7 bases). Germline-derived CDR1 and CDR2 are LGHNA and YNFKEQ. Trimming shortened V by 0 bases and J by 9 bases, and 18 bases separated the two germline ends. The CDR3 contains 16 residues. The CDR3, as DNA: TGTGCCAGCAGCCAAGATGGGGGGGAGGGGGTAGGTGAGCAGTTCTTC. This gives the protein CASSQDGGEGVGEQFF.

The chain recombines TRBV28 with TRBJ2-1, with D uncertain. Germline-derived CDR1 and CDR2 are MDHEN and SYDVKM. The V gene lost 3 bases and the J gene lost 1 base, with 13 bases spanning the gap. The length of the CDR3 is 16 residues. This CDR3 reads CASSFPMGASYNEQFF. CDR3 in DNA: TGTGCCAGCAGTTTCCCCATGGGCGCGTCCTACAATGAGCAGTTCTTC.

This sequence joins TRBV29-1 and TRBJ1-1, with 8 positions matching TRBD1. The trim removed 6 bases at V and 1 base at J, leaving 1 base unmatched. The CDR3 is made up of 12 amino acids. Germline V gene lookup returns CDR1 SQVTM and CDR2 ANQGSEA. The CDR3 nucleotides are TGCAGCGTAGGGACAGGGAACACTGAAGCTTTCTTT. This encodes CSVGTGNTEAFF.

The CDR3 coding sequence is TGTGCCAGCAGTTTTACAGCCGCTTTTAACTATGGCTACACCTTC. This gives the protein CASSFTAAFNYGYTF. This rearrangement joins TRBV6-5 to TRBJ1-2, with unresolved D. The germline CDR1 and CDR2 sequences are MNHEY and SVGAGI. The CDR3 extends over 15 amino acids. Trimming left V 4 bases short and J 1 base short, with 13 bases between.

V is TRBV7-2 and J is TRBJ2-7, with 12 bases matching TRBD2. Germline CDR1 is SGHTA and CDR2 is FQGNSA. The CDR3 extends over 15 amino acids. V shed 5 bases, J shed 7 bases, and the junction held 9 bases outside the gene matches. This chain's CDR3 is CASSPPSGRAREQYF. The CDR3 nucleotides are TGTGCCAGCAGCCCGCCTAGCGGGAGGGCCCGAGAGCAGTACTTC.

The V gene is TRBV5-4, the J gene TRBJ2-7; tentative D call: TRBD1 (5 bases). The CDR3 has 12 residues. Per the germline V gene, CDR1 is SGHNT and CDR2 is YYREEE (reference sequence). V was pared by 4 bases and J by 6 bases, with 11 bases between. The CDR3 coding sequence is TGTGCCAGCAGCACAACAGGAGTCGAGCAGTACTTC. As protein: CASSTTGVEQYF.

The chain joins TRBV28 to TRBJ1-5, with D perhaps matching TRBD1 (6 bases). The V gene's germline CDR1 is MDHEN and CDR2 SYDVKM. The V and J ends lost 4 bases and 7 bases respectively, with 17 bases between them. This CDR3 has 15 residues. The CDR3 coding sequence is TGTGCCAGCAGTTACACCGCTGGACAGTTCCAGCCCCAGCATTTT. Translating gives CASSYTAGQFQPQHF.

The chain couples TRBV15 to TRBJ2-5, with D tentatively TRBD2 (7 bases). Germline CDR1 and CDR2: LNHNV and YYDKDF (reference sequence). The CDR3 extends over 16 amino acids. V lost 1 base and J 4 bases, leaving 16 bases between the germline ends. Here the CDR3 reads CATSRGGGIRRETQYF. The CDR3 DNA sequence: TGTGCCACCAGCAGAGGGGGGGGCATACGACGAGAGACCCAGTACTTC.

The CDR3 here is CASSAMSREKGANYGYTF. The DNA of the CDR3 is TGTGCCAGCAGCGCGATGAGCCGGGAGAAAGGCGCTAACTATGGCTACACCTTC. This sequence joins TRBV5-6 and TRBJ1-2; D call uncertain. Germline assignment: CDR1 SGHDT and CDR2 YYEEEE. The CDR3 runs to 18 residues. V was pared by 4 bases and J by 0 bases, with 22 bases between.

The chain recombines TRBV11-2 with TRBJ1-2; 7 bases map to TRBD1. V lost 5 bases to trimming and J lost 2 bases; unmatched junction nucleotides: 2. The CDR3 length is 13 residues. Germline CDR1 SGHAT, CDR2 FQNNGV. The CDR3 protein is CASSQGQNYGYTF. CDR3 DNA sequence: TGTGCCAGCAGCCAGGGACAGAACTATGGCTACACCTTC.

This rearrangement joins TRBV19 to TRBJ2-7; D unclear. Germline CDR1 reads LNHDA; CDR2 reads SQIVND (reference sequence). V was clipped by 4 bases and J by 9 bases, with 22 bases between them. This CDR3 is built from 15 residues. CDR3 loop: CASSTTSDIPIVQYF. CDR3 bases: TGTGCCAGTAGTACCACTTCTGACATACCTATCGTGCAGTACTTC.

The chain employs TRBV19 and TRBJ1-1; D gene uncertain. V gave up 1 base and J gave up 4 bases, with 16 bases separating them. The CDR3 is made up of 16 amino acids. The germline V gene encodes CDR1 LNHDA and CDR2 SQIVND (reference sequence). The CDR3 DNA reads TGTGCCAGTAGTATAGCAGAGTCTAGACGAGGCACTGAAGCTTTCTTT. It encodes CASSIAESRRGTEAFF.

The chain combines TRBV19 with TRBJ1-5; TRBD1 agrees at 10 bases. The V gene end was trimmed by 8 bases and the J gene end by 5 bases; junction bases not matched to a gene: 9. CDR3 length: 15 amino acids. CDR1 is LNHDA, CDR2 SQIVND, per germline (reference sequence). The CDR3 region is CASQKAGQGYQPQHF. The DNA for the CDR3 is TGTGCCAGTCAAAAGGCGGGACAGGGGTATCAGCCCCAGCATTTT. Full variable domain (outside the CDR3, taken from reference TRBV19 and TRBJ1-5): DGGITQSPKYLFRKEGQNVTLSCEQNLNHDAMYWYRQDPGQGLRLIYYSQIVNDFQKGDIAEGYSVSREKKESFPLTVTSAQKNPTAFYLCASQKAGQGYQPQHFGDGTRLSIL.

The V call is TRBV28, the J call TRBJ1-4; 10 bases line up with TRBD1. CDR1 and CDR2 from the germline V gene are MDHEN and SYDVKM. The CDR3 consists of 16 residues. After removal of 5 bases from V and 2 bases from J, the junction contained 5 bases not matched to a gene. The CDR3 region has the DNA TGTGCCAGCAGTATGCCGGGACAGGGGACTAATGAAAAACTGTTTTTT. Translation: CASSMPGQGTNEKLFF.

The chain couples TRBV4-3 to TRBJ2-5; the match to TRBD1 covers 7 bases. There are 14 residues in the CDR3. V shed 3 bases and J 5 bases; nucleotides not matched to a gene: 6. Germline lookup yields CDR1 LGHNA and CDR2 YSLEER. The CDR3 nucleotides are TGCGCCAGCAGCCAGACAGGGAGTGACGAGACCCAGTACTTC. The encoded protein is CASSQTGSDETQYF.

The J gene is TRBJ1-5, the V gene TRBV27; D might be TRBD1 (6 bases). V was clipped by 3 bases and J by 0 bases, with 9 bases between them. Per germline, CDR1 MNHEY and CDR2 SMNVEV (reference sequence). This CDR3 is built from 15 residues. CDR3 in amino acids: CASSFQGFSNQPQHF. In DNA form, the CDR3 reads TGTGCCAGCAGTTTTCAGGGGTTTAGCAATCAGCCCCAGCATTTT.

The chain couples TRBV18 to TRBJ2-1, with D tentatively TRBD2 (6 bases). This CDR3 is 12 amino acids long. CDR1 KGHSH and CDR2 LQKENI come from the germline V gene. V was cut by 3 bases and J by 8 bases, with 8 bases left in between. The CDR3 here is CASSPGGDEQFF. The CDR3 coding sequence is TGTGCCAGCTCACCGGGGGGAGATGAGCAGTTCTTC.

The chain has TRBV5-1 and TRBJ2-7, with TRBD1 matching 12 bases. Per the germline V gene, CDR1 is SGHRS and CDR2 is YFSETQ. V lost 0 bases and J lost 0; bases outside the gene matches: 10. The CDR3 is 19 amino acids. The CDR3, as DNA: TGCGCCAGCAGCTTGGTCGGGACAGGGGGCGTAGGAGGCTCCTACGAGCAGTACTTC. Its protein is CASSLVGTGGVGGSYEQYF.

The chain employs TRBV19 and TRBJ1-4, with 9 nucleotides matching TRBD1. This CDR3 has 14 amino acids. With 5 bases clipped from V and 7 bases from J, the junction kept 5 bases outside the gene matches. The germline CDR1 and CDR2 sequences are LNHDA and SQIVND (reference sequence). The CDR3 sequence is CASSYTGGGEKLFF. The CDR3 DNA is TGTGCCAGTAGTTATACAGGGGGCGGTGAAAAACTGTTTTTT.

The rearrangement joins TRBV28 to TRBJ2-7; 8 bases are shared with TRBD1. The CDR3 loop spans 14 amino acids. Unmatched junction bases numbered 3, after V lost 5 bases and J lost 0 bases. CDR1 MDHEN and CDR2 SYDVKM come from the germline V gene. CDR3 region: CASSLGQGSYEQYF. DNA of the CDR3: TGTGCCAGCAGTCTAGGACAGGGCTCCTACGAGCAGTACTTC.

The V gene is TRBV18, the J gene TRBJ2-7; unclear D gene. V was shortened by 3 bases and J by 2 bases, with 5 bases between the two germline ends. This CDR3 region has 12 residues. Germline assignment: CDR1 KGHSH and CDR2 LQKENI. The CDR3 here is CASSPSPYEQYF. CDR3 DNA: TGTGCCAGCTCACCGAGTCCCTACGAGCAGTACTTC.

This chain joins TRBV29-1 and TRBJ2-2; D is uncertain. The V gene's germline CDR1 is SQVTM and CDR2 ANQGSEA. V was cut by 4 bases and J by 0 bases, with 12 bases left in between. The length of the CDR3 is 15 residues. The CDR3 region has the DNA TGCAGCGTTGCTGACACTTATCCGAACACCGGGGAGCTGTTTTTT. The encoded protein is CSVADTYPNTGELFF.

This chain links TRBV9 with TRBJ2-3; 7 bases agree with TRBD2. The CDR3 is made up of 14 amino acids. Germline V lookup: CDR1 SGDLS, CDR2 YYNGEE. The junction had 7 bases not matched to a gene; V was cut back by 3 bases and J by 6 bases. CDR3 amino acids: CASSGTGRRDTQYF. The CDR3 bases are TGTGCCAGCAGCGGGACCGGGAGGAGGGATACGCAGTATTTT.

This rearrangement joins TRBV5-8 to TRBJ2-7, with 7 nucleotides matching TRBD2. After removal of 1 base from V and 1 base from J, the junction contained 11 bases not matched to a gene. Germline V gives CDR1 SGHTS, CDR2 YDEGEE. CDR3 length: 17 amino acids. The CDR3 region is CASSLTVLGGSSYEQYF. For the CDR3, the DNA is TGTGCCAGCAGCTTGACGGTATTGGGCGGGAGTTCCTACGAGCAGTACTTC.